This TCR beta chain was recovered during a study of cytomegalovirus exposure and HLA in healthy donors. Turning to the study itself: Previous work identified roughly 110 million unique TCR beta sequences from some 170 million T cells.

This clone was counted between two and nine times. Its cognate antigen is unknown. The PCR made use of 60 Vbeta and 13 Jbeta primers. Clones were sequenced by immunoSEQ multiplex PCR, and TCRdb holds only the in-frame ones, with some missing. The table lists some 200,000 clones, less than 85% of them singletons. General observations from the study: The listing of 150 to 200 TCR beta chains classed them as cytomegalovirus-associated.

Source material: PBMCs. The clonotype was recovered from a man younger than 35 in good health and CMV-seronegative.

CDR3: CASSPAAAASYNEQFF. CDR3 DNA: TGTGCCAGCAGCCCCGCCGCGGCTGCTTCCTACAATGAGCAGTTCTTC. This sequence joins TRBV9 and TRBJ2-1; D is ambiguous. V was pared by 4 bases and J by 1 base, with 15 bases between. The CDR3 contains 16 residues. Germline V CDR1 and CDR2: SGDLS, YYNGEE.